The text below deals with one T cell receptor beta chain. V was pared by 2 bases and J by 0 bases, with 3 bases of the junction left unmatched. This CDR3 is built from 16 residues. Germline V gene sequence: CDR1 SGDLS, CDR2 YYNGEE. The record originates from a study of blood T cell repertoires in COVID-19. Study summary: The United States, Italy and Spain supplied acute and convalescent COVID-19 samples.

Measured with immunoSEQ multiplex PCR; TCRdb has only the in-frame clones, and not every one. The data hold 310,000 or so clones, with about 85% observed a single time. The chain couples TRBV9 to TRBJ1-4; 8 bases map to TRBD1. The receptor comes from a woman between 45 and 65 years old who had recovered from COVID-19. Specimen: peripheral blood. The CDR3 loop is CASSVSGGPTNEKLFF. DNA of the CDR3: TGTGCCAGCAGCGTGTCAGGGGGCCCAACTAATGAAAAACTGTTTTTT. Supplemented by reference TRBV9 and TRBJ1-4, the full variable domain reads DSGVTQTPKHLITATGQRVTLRCSPRSGDLSVYWYQQSLDQGLQFLIQYYNGEERAKGNILERFSAQQFPDLHSELNLSSLELGDSALYFCASSVSGGPTNEKLFFGSGTQLSVL.